These 8 T cell receptor beta chains were sequenced from one sample in a study of blood T cells in healthy people across ages. A second PCR of 7 to 11 cycles used a sample-barcoded 5' primer and a J-beta primer mix. TCRdb ran MiXCR on the 5' RACE reads and lists one entry per CDR3 protein. The sample lists around 520,000 distinct CDR3 sequences; roughly a quarter were seen once. These same data were also listed under a study on T cells of mothers and their children.

Sequencing used blood. These receptor sequences come from a boy aged 2-15 years in good health.

The J gene is TRBJ2-7, the V gene TRBV7-9; D tentatively reads TRBD1 or TRBD2 (6 bases each). The CDR3 runs to 16 residues. V lost 5 bases and J lost 2, with 19 bases in between. CDR1 and CDR2 from the germline V gene are SEHNR and FQNEAQ (reference sequence). This CDR3 is CASSPTGIGGAYEQYF. The CDR3 region has the DNA TGTGCCAGCAGCCCAACAGGGATCGGGGGTGCCTACGAGCAGTACTTC.

This clonotype has more than one count but fewer than ten. The chain's CDR3 is CASSLGTSGSRDEQFF. The CDR3, as DNA: TGTGCCAGCAGTCTCGGGACTAGCGGGAGTCGAGATGAGCAGTTCTTC. The rearrangement links TRBV12-3 or TRBV12-4 to TRBJ2-1; TRBD2 matches at 14 bases. CDR3 size: 16 residues. The trim removed 5 bases at V and 8 bases at J, leaving 8 bases unmatched.

This clonotype was observed at least ten times. CDR3 residues: CAARTGESSYEQYF. The CDR3 region has the DNA TGTGCCGCCCGCACGGGAGAGAGCTCCTACGAGCAGTACTTC. V and J are TRBV6-5 and TRBJ2-7, with D possibly being TRBD2 (6 bases). Germline-derived CDR1 and CDR2 are MNHEY and SVGAGI. This CDR3 has 14 residues. Trimming removed 11 bases at V and 0 bases at J, with 17 bases between.

Only a few counts were recorded for this clonotype. The chain links TRBV5-1 to TRBJ2-5; 12 positions match TRBD2. J was trimmed by 14 bases and V by 4 bases; bases with no gene match: 21. The germline gives CDR1 SGHRS, CDR2 YFSETQ. The CDR3 has 17 amino acids. The DNA of the CDR3 is TGCGCCAGCAGCCCAGGACTAGCGGGAACCAGAACCTACGAGCAATACTTC. It codes for CASSPGLAGTRTYEQYF.

This clonotype was seen a handful of times. The chain recombines TRBV27 with TRBJ2-2; D gene uncertain. This CDR3 region has 16 residues. Germline values: CDR1 MNHEY, CDR2 SMNVEV (reference sequence). V was pared by 5 bases and J by 1 base, with 14 bases between. The CDR3 reads CASSPRAPRNTGELFF. The CDR3 nucleotides read TGTGCCAGCAGTCCCCGGGCCCCTCGGAACACCGGGGAGCTGTTTTTT.

The chain combines TRBV6-1 with TRBJ1-2; D may be TRBD1 (5 bases). Trimming shortened V by 3 bases and J by 10 bases, and 15 bases separated the two germline ends. Germline loops: CDR1 MNHNS, CDR2 SASEGT. The CDR3 covers 13 residues. CDR3 in amino acids: CASSEGGQLFYTF. In nucleotides, the CDR3 is TGTGCCAGCAGTGAGGGGGGTCAGCTTTTCTACACCTTC.

There are a few counts of this clonotype. The V call is TRBV7-6, the J call TRBJ2-5; TRBD1 aligns across 9 bases. The DNA end favors TRBJ2-1, so the J call may be wrong. CDR1 and CDR2 from the germline V gene are SGHVS and FNYEAQ. The CDR3 is 15 amino acids. The CDR3 DNA sequence: TGTGCCAGCAGCCATTTAGGACAGGGGATCTATGAGCAGTTCTTC. The encoded protein is CASSHLGQGIYEQFF.

The V and J genes are TRBV7-9 and TRBJ2-7; TRBD1 might be the D (6 bases). Germline lookup yields CDR1 SEHNR and CDR2 FQNEAQ (reference sequence). CDR3 length equals 16 residues. V was shortened by 5 bases and J by 2 bases, with 19 bases between the two germline ends. The CDR3 spells CASSQGGRGATYEQYF. The CDR3 DNA is TGTGCCAGCAGCCAGGGCGGCAGGGGAGCAACCTACGAGCAGTACTTC.